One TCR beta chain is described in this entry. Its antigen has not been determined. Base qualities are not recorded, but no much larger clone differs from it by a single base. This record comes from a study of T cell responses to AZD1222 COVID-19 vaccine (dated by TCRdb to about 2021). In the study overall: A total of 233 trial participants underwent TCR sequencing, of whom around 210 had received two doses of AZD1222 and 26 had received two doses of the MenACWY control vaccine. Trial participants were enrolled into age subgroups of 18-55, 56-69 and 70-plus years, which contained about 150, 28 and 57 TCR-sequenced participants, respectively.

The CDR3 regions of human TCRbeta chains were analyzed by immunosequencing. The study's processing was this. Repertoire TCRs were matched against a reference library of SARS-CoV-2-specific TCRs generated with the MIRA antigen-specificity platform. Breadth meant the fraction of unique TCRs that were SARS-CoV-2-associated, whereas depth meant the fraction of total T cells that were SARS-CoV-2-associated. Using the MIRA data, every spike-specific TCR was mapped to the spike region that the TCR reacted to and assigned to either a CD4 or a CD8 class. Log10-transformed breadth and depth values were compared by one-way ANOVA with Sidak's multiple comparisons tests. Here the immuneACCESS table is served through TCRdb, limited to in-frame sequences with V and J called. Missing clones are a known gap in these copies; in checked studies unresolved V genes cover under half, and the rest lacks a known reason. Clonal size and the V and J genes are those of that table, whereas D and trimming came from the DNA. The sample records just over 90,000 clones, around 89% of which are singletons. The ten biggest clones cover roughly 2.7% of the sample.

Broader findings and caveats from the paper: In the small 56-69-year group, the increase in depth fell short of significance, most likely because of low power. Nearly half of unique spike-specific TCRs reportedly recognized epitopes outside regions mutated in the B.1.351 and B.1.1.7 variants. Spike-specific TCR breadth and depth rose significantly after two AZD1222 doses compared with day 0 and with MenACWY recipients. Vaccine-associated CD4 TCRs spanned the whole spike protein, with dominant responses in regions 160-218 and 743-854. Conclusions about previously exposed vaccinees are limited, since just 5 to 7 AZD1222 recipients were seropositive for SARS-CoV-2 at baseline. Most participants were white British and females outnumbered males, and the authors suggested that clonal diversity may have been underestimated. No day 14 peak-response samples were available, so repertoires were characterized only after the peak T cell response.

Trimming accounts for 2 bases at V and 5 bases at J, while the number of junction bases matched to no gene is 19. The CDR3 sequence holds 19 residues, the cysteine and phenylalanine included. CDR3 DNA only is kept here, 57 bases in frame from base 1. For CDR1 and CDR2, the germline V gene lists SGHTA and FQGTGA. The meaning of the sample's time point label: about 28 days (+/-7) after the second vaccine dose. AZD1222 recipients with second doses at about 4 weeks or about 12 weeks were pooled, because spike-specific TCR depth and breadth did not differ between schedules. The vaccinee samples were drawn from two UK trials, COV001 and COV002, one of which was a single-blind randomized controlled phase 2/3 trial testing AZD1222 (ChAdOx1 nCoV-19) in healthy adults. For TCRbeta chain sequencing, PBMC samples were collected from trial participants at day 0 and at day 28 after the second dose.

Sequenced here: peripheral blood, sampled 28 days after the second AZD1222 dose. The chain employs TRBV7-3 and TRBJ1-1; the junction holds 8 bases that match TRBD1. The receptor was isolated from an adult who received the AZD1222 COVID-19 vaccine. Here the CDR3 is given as CASSLSAGTRTGYLTEAFF. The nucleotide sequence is TGTGCCAGCAGCTTATCTGCGGGTACTAGGACAGGGTATTTGACTGAAGCTTTCTTT.